This entry lists 13 T cell receptor beta chains sequenced from one sample in a study of technical replicates of blood from several donors. Data came from immunoSEQ multiplex PCR; TCRdb stores just in-frame clones and leaves some out. The sample has under 95,000 clones, approximately 95% seen once. Sequenced: T cells isolated from PBMCs. The receptor set was obtained from a human donor in good health.

V is TRBV19 and J is TRBJ1-4; D not certain. Germline V gene lookup returns CDR1 LNHDA and CDR2 SQIVND (reference sequence). V dropped 2 bases and J dropped 7 bases, with 17 bases sitting between them. The CDR3 extends over 16 amino acids. CDR3 amino acids: CASSIREERWAEKLFF. CDR3 coding DNA: TGTGCCAGTAGTATAAGGGAGGAGCGGTGGGCTGAAAAACTGTTTTTT.

The V call is TRBV7-3, the J call TRBJ2-3; D possibly corresponds to TRBD1 (6 bases). The germline V and J ends were trimmed by 5 bases and 0 bases, with 12 bases remaining between them. The CDR3 is 15 residues long. CDR1 and CDR2 (germline): SGHTA, FQGTGA. This chain's CDR3 is CASSNPTGSTDTQYF. The CDR3 DNA is TGTGCCAGCAGCAATCCGACAGGCAGCACAGATACGCAGTATTTT.

This chain joins TRBV2 and TRBJ2-7; a possible D gene is TRBD1 (5 bases). V shed 8 bases and J shed 7 bases, with 12 bases lying between them. The germline CDR1 and CDR2 sequences are SNHLY and FYNNEI. CDR3 length: 11 amino acids. CDR3 sequence reads: CASLWAGEQYF. The CDR3, as DNA: TGTGCCAGCCTCTGGGCAGGGGAGCAGTACTTC.

This clone was recorded once. The rearrangement links TRBV30 to TRBJ1-2; a possible D gene is TRBD1 (5 bases). Trimming pared 0 bases from V and 8 bases from J, leaving 13 bases between. This CDR3 is 13 amino acids long. Germline values: CDR1 GTSNPN, CDR2 SVGIG (reference sequence). The CDR3 here is CAWSVLGGMGYTF. In DNA, the CDR3 is TGTGCCTGGAGTGTACTCGGGGGTATGGGCTACACCTTC. The full variable domain, completed using reference TRBV30 and TRBJ1-2, is SQTIHQWPATLVQPVGSPLSLECTVEGTSNPNLYWYRQAAGRGLQLLFYSVGIGQISSEVPQNLSASRPQDRQFILSSKKLLLSDSGFYLCAWSVLGGMGYTFGSGTRLTVV.

V and J are TRBV7-8 and TRBJ1-2, with a weak D call TRBD1 (6 bases). CDR1 is SGHVS, CDR2 FQNEAQ, per germline. The CDR3 length is 15 residues. Deletions cut 5 bases from V and 2 bases from J, with 15 bases between. The CDR3 reads CASSPQLTGNYGYTF. CDR3 nucleotides: TGTGCCAGCAGCCCCCAATTAACAGGGAACTATGGCTACACCTTC.

V is TRBV15 and J is TRBJ2-2, with a weak D call TRBD1 (6 bases). V lost 3 bases and J lost 2, with 7 bases in between. There are 14 residues in the CDR3. From germline, CDR1 is LNHNV and CDR2 YYDKDF (reference sequence). The CDR3, as DNA: TGTGCCACCAGCAGGGACAGCAACACCGGGGAGCTGTTTTTT. Protein: CATSRDSNTGELFF.

The chain uses TRBV28 and TRBJ1-2, with TRBD1 matching over 11 bases. The length of the CDR3 is 15 residues. CDR1 MDHEN and CDR2 SYDVKM come from the germline V gene. V lost 5 bases, J lost 5 bases, and 7 bases stayed unmatched. The CDR3 sequence is CASSPMGTGGYGYTF. For the CDR3, the DNA is TGTGCCAGCAGTCCTATGGGGACAGGGGGTTATGGCTACACCTTC.

In its sample, this clone was seen once. The rearrangement joins TRBV4-1 to TRBJ1-2; 7 nucleotides align to TRBD1. V was pared by 1 base and J by 2 bases, with 4 bases of the junction left unmatched. Germline CDR1 MGHRA, CDR2 YSYEKL. The CDR3 contains 15 residues. Written as DNA, the CDR3 is TGCGCCAGCAGCCAAGGTGGCAGGGGGAACTATGGCTACACCTTC. Its translation: CASSQGGRGNYGYTF.

The rearrangement joins TRBV6-1 to TRBJ1-5, with 9 bases aligning to TRBD1. This CDR3 has 18 residues. J was trimmed by 6 bases and V by 0 bases; bases with no gene match: 12. Per the germline V gene, CDR1 is MNHNS and CDR2 is SASEGT. CDR3: CASSEATTGGSSGQPQHF. CDR3 bases: TGTGCCAGCAGTGAAGCAACTACAGGGGGCTCCAGCGGTCAGCCCCAGCATTTT.

The chain is built from TRBV7-9 and TRBJ1-1; 8 nucleotides line up with TRBD1. Germline V CDR1 and CDR2: SEHNR, FQNEAQ (reference sequence). The trim removed 5 bases at V and 9 bases at J, leaving 11 bases unmatched. The CDR3 length is 14 residues. CDR3 nucleotides: TGTGCCAGCAGCCAGGGGGCGCGAGAGTGGCAAGCTTTCTTT. This gives the protein CASSQGAREWQAFF. Together with reference TRBV7-9 and TRBJ1-1, the CDR3 gives the full variable domain: DTGVSQNPRHKITKRGQNVTFRCDPISEHNRLYWYRQTLGQGPEFLTYFQNEAQLEKSRLLSDRFSAERPKGSFSTLEIQRTEQGDSAMYLCASSQGAREWQAFFGQGTRLTVV.

This clone was found a few times. The chain uses TRBV2 and TRBJ1-2; D is unresolved. CDR1 is SNHLY, CDR2 FYNNEI, per germline. There are 12 residues in the CDR3. The ends were cut back, 4 bases at V and 8 bases at J, with 11 bases in the middle. The CDR3 protein is CASSVGQVGYTF. CDR3 nucleotide sequence: TGTGCCAGCAGTGTTGGGCAGGTCGGCTACACCTTC. Full variable domain (rest looked up from reference TRBV2 and TRBJ1-2): EPEVTQTPSHQVTQMGQEVILRCVPISNHLYFYWYRQILGQKVEFLVSFYNNEISEKSEIFDDQFSVERPDGSNFTLKIRSTKLEDSAMYFCASSVGQVGYTFGSGTRLTVV.

The chain joins TRBV27 to TRBJ2-5, with D possibly being TRBD2 (5 bases). The CDR3 has 13 residues. Germline loops: CDR1 MNHEY, CDR2 SMNVEV (reference sequence). The V end was cut by 7 bases, the J end by 0 bases, with 9 bases between. DNA of the CDR3: TGTGCCAGCATGCCGGGGTACCAAGAGACCCAGTACTTC. Amino acids: CASMPGYQETQYF.

This chain connects TRBV11-2 to TRBJ1-2; TRBD1 matches at 9 bases. Germline CDR1 SGHAT, CDR2 FQNNGV. The CDR3 is 14 amino acids. The V segment lost 4 bases and the J segment 6 bases; nucleotides outside the gene matches: 6. The DNA of the CDR3 is TGTGCCAGCAGCTCAACAGGGGGCAGGGATGGCTACACCTTC. Its translation: CASSSTGGRDGYTF.